The source of this T cell receptor (beta chain) is a study of cytomegalovirus exposure and HLA in healthy donors. Regarding the study as a whole: One variant, a missense change in DCLRE1C, was linked in a later analysis to TCR beta V- and J-gene trimming. Relative to equally common others, HLA-associated TCR beta chains showed greater clonal expansion in a later analysis. Reports credit the classifier with highly specific, highly sensitive diagnosis of cytomegalovirus status. In a later analysis, an Asian-associated ancestry cluster reportedly showed fewer N-insertions than the roughly 700-donor mean.

The CDR3 consists of 15 residues. Germline trimming cut 0 bases from V and 5 bases from J; bases unmatched to any gene: 6. CDR1 SGHDT and CDR2 YYEEEE come from the germline V gene. Notes on this clone: No antigen is known for it.

The PCR ran on 60 Vbeta and 13 Jbeta primers. Assay: immunoSEQ multiplex PCR; the TCRdb copy retains only in-frame clones and omits some. The data hold approximately 150,000 clones, with roughly 80% observed a single time. The V call is TRBV5-6, the J call TRBJ2-5; 8 nucleotides line up with TRBD1. The receptor was derived from a man aged 40-49 years in good health and CMV-seronegative. What was sequenced was PBMCs. This CDR3 is CASSLGQGIMETQYF. CDR3 in DNA: TGTGCCAGCAGCTTGGGACAGGGGATAATGGAGACCCAGTACTTC.